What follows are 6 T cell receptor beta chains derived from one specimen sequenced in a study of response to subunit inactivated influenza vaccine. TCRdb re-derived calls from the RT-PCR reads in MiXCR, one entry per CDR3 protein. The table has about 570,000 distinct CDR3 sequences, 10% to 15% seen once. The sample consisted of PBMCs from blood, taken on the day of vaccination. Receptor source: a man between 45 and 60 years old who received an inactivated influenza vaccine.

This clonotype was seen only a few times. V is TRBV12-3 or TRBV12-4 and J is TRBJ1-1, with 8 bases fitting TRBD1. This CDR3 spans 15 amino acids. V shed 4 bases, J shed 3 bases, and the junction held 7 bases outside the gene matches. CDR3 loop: CASSSYRGVYTEAFF. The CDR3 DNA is TGTGCCAGCAGTTCTTACAGGGGGGTTTACACTGAAGCTTTCTTT.

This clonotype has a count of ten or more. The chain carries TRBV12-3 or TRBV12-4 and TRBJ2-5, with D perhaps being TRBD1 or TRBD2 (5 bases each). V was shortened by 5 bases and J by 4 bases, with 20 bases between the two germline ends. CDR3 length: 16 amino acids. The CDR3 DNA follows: TGTGCCAGCAGTCCGGGACCGAAACATCCCCCAGAGACCCAGTACTTC. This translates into CASSPGPKHPPETQYF.

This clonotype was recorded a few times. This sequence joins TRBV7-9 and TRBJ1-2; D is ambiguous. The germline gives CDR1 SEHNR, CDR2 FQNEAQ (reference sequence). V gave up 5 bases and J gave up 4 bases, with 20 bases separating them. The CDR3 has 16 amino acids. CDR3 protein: CASSVSLSGNLYGYTF. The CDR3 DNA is TGTGCCAGCAGCGTTAGTTTGAGTGGTAACCTCTATGGCTACACCTTC.

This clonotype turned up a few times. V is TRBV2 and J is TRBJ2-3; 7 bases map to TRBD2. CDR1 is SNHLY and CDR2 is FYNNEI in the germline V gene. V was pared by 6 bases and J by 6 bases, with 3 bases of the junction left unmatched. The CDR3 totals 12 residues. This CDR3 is CASRGGVDTQYF. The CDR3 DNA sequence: TGTGCCAGCAGGGGGGGGGTGGATACGCAGTATTTT. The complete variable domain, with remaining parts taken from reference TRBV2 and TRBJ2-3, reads EPEVTQTPSHQVTQMGQEVILRCVPISNHLYFYWYRQILGQKVEFLVSFYNNEISEKSEIFDDQFSVERPDGSNFTLKIRSTKLEDSAMYFCASRGGVDTQYFGPGTRLTVL.

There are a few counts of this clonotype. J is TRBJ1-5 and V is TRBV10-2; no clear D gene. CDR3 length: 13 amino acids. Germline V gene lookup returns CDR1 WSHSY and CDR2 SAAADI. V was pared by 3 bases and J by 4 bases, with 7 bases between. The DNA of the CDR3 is TGCGCCAGCAGTGAAGGGCTTAATCAGCCCCAGCATTTT. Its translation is CASSEGLNQPQHF.

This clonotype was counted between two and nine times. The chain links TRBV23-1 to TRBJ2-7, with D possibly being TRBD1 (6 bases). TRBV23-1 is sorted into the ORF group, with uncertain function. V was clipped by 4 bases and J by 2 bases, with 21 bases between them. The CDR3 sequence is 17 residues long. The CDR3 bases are TGCGCCAGCAGTCGAAGGGCGGCGGACAGAGCAACCTACGAGCAGTACTTC. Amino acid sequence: CASSRRAADRATYEQYF.